A selection of T cell receptor beta chains follows, all from one sample in a study of graft-versus-host responses after intestinal transplantation. Method: immunoSEQ multiplex PCR; TCRdb's copy keeps in-frame clones and lacks some. The repertoire holds approximately 100,000 clones, with almost 90% as singletons. Their antigens are not known. Sample: unstimulated CD4+ T cells sorted from spleen or lymph node cells, taken before intestinal transplant. The receptor set was obtained from a human donor who received an intestinal transplant. The CDR3 runs from the conserved cysteine through the conserved F or W. Each record gives: CDR3 protein, J gene, clone size, V gene. Clone size, where shown, is once, few, many, or a class for clones that have expanded.

CASSFGQGAGTEAFF | TRBJ1-1 | NA | TRBV5-8
CASSTRTVGNTIYF | TRBJ1-3 | NA | TRBV6-6
CALSVAGGRDTQYF | TRBJ2-3 | once | TRBV10-3
CASSGTSGYNEQFF | TRBJ2-1 | NA | TRBV2
CASSLSQGTNQPQHF | TRBJ1-5 | NA | TRBV27
CASSRPQGGDTEAFF | TRBJ1-1 | NA | TRBV19
CASSLAIGNYGYTF | TRBJ1-2 | NA | TRBV5-1
CASSEGGGYTF | TRBJ1-2 | NA | TRBV6-4
CASSPSQSYEQYF | TRBJ2-7 | NA | TRBV18
CASRGPLSYEQYF | TRBJ2-7 | NA | TRBV5-1
CASSLAGLAGELFF | TRBJ2-2 | NA | TRBV7-9
CASSVLGTSSTDTQYF | TRBJ2-3 | NA | TRBV2
CATRPGHSGNTIYF | TRBJ1-3 | NA | TRBV19
CASSPDRVAHYEQFF | TRBJ2-1 | NA | TRBV7-3
CASSQGVVPDTQYF | TRBJ2-3 | NA | TRBV7-7
CASSLGTAGSEQYF | TRBJ2-7 | NA | TRBV11-3
CASSQGDRDTGELFF | TRBJ2-2 | NA | TRBV4-1
CASSLGAGEQFF | TRBJ2-1 | NA | TRBV7-7
CASSSLGAGDTEAFF | TRBJ1-1 | NA | TRBV10-1
CASSDDRGREQYF | TRBJ2-7 | NA | TRBV9
CASRGQGVEKLFF | TRBJ1-4 | NA | TRBV2
CASFFDGYTF | TRBJ1-2 | NA | TRBV6-5